The TCR beta chain under discussion was sequenced for a study of response to subunit inactivated influenza vaccine. Study-level points and caveats: Authors suggested that a seasonal influenza vaccination recruits few new T cells each time.

In the case of this clonotype: Its antigen remains unidentified.

Germline CDR1 is MNHNS and CDR2 is SASEGT. J was trimmed by 5 bases and V by 7 bases; bases with no gene match: 6. The length of the CDR3 is 14 residues. TCRdb analysed the RT-PCR reads with MiXCR anew, one entry per CDR3 protein. The sample lists around 300,000 distinct CDR3 sequences; about 20% were seen once. The chain employs TRBV6-1 and TRBJ1-4; 8 bases agree with TRBD1. This receptor was taken from a man between 45 and 75 years old who received an inactivated influenza vaccine. The specimen comprised PBMCs from blood, sampled approximately 20 months after vaccination. The CDR3 nucleotides are TGTGCCAGCAAGAGGGACAGGAACAATGAAAAACTGTTTTTT. It specifies CASKRDRNNEKLFF.